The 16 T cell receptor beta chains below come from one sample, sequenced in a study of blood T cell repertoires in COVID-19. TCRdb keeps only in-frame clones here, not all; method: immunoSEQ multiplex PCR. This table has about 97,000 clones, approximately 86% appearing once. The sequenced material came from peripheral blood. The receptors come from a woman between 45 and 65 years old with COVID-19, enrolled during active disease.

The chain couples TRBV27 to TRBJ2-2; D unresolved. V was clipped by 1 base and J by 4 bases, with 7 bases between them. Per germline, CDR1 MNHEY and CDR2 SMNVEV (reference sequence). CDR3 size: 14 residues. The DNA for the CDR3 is TGTGCCAGCAGTTTATTCTCGGGCACCGGGGAGCTGTTTTTT. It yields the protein CASSLFSGTGELFF.

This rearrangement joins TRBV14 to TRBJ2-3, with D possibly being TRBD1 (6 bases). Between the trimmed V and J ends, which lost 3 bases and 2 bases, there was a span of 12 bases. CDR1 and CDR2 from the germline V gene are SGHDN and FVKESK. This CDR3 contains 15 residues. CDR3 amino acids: CASSQHGDITDTQYF. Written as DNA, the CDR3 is TGTGCCAGCAGCCAGCACGGGGACATCACAGATACGCAGTATTTT.

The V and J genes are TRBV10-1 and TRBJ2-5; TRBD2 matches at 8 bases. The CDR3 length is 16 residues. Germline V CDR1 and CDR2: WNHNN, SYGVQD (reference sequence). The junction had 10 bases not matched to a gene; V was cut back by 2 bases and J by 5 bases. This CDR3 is CASSEGTGGHQETQYF. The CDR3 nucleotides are TGCGCCAGCAGTGAGGGGACGGGGGGGCATCAGGAGACCCAGTACTTC.

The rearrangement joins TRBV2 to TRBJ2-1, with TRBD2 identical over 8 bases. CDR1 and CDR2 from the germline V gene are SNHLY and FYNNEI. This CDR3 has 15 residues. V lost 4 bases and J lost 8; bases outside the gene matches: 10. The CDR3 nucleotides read TGTGCCAGCAGTGCCTTAGGTAGCGGGACGGATGAGCAGTTCTTC. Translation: CASSALGSGTDEQFF.

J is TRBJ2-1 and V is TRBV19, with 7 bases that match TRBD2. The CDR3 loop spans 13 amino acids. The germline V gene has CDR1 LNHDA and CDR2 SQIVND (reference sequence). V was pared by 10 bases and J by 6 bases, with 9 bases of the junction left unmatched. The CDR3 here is CATRRGVGNEQFF. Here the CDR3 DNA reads TGTGCCACCAGACGGGGGGTCGGCAATGAGCAGTTCTTC.

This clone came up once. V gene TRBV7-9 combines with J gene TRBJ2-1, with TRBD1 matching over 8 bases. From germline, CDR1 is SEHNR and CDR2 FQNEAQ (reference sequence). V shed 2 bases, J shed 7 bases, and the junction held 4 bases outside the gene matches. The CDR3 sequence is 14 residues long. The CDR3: CASSLPRTGNEQFF. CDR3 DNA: TGTGCCAGCAGCTTACCCCGGACAGGGAATGAGCAGTTCTTC.

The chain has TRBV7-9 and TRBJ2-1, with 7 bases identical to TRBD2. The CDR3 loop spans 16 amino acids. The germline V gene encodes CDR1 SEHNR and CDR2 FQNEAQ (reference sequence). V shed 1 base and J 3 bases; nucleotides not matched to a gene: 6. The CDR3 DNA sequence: TGTGCCAGCAGCTTAGATCTGGCGGGGGTCTACAATGAGCAGTTCTTC. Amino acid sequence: CASSLDLAGVYNEQFF. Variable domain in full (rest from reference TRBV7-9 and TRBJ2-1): DTGVSQNPRHKITKRGQNVTFRCDPISEHNRLYWYRQTLGQGPEFLTYFQNEAQLEKSRLLSDRFSAERPKGSFSTLEIQRTEQGDSAMYLCASSLDLAGVYNEQFFGPGTRLTVL.

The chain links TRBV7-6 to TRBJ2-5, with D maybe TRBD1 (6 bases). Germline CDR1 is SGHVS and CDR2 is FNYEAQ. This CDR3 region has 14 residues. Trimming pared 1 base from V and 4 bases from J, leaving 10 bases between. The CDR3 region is CASSLVQGAETQYF. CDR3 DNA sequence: TGTGCCAGCAGCTTAGTACAGGGAGCAGAGACCCAGTACTTC.

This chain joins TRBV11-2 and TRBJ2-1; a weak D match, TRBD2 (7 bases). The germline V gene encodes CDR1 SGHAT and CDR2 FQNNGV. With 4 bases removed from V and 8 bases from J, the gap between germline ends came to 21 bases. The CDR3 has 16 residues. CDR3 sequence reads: CASSSGSFRGGDEQFF. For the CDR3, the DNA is TGTGCCAGCAGCTCAGGATCCTTCAGGGGAGGGGATGAGCAGTTCTTC.

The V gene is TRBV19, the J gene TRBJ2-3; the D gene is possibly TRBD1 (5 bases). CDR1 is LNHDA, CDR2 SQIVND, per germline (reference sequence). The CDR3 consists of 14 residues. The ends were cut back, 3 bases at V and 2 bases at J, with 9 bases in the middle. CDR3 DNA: TGTGCCAGTAGTATTCAGGGTATCACAGATACGCAGTATTTT. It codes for CASSIQGITDTQYF.

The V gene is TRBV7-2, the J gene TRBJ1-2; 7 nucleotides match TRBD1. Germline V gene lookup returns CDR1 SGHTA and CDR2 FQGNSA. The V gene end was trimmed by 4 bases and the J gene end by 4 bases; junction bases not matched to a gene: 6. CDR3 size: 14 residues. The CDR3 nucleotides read TGTGCCAGCAGCTCCCCGACAGGGACCTATGGCTACACCTTC. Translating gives CASSSPTGTYGYTF.

DNA of the CDR3: TGTGCCAGCAGCTTAAGGGCGGGGACCTACAATGAGCAGTTCTTC. Translating gives CASSLRAGTYNEQFF. This chain connects TRBV7-9 to TRBJ2-1, with D perhaps matching TRBD2 (6 bases). Germline V gene sequence: CDR1 SEHNR, CDR2 FQNEAQ (reference sequence). The CDR3 runs 15 residues. V lost 2 bases to trimming and J lost 2 bases, with 10 bases between them.

CDR3 bases: TGCGCCAGCAGCCAAGAGGAGTCCTATAATTCACCCCTCCACTTT. Translation gives CASSQEESYNSPLHF. The chain is built from TRBV4-1 and TRBJ1-6; D remains ambiguous. Germline CDR1 and CDR2: MGHRA and YSYEKL. This CDR3 comprises 15 residues. Trimming took off 0 bases at V and 1 base at J, with 4 bases between the two ends.

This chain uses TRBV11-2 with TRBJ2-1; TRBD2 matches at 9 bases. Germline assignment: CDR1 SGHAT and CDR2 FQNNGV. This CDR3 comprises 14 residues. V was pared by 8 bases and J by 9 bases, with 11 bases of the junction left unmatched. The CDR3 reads CASSEELAGSEQFF. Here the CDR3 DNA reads TGTGCCAGCTCTGAAGAGCTAGCGGGGAGTGAGCAGTTCTTC.

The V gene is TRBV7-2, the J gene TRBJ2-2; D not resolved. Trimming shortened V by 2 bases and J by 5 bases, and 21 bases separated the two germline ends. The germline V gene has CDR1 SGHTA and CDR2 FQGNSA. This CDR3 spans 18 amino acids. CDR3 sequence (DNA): TGTGCCAGCAGCTTATATCCCAGGCCTGAGATTCGTACCGGGGAGCTGTTTTTT. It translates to CASSLYPRPEIRTGELFF.

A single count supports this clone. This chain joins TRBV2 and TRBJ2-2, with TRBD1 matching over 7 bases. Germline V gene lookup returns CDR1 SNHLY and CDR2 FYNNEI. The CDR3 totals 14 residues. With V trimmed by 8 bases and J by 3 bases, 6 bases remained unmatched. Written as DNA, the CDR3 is TGTGCCAGCCAACAGGGGATGGACACCGGGGAGCTGTTTTTT. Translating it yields CASQQGMDTGELFF.